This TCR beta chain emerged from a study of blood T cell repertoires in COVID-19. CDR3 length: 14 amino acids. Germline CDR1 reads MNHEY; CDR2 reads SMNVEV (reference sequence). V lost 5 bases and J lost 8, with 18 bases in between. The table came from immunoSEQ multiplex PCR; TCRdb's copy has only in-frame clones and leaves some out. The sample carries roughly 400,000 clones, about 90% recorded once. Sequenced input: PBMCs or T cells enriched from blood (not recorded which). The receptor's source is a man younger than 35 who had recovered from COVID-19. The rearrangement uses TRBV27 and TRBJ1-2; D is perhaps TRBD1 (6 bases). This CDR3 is CASSGVTGVGGYTF. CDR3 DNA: TGTGCCAGCAGTGGAGTGACAGGAGTCGGGGGCTACACCTTC.